This T cell receptor beta chain was profiled in a study of blood T cell repertoires in COVID-19. This clone has only one observation. The protocol was immunoSEQ multiplex PCR, while the TCRdb copy is restricted to in-frame clones and leaves out a portion. Here the sample spans 110,000 to 150,000 clones, 65% to 85% being singletons. V gave up 4 bases and J gave up 1 base, with 11 bases separating them. The V gene's germline CDR1 is SGHDT and CDR2 YYEEEE. This CDR3 is 14 amino acids long. The chain couples TRBV5-6 to TRBJ1-1; TRBD1 is a possible D gene (6 bases). The sequencing input was peripheral blood. The TCR was taken from a man between 45 and 60 years old with active or convalescent COVID-19. Here the CDR3 reads CASSRGGWNTEAFF. CDR3 DNA: TGTGCCAGCAGCCGTGGGGGCTGGAACACTGAAGCTTTCTTT. The full variable domain, completed using reference TRBV5-6 and TRBJ1-1, is DAGVTQSPTHLIKTRGQQVTLRCSPKSGHDTVSWYQQALGQGPQFIFQYYEEEERQRGNFPDRFSGHQFPNYSSELNVNALLLGDSALYLCASSRGGWNTEAFFGQGTRLTVV.